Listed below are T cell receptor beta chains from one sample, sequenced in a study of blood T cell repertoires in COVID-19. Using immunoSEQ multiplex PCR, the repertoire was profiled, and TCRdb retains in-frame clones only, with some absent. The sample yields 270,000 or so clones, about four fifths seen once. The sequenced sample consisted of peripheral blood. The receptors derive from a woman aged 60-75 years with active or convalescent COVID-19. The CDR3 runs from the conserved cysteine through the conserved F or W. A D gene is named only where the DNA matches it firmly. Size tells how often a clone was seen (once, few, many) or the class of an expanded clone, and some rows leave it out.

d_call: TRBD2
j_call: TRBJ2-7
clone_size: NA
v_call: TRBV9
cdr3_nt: TGTGCCAGCAGTGCAACTAGCGGGCAATCCTACGAGCAGTACTTC
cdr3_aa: CASSATSGQSYEQYF

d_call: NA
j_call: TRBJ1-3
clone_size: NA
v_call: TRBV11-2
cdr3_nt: TGTGCCAGCAGCTTAGGAGGGATCGCTCCTGGAAACACCATATATTTT
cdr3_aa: CASSLGGIAPGNTIYF

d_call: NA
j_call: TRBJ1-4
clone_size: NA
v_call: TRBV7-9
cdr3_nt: TGTGCCAGCAGCGGCCCCGCCGGGAGGAGGGTTAATGAAAAACTGTTTTTT
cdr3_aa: CASSGPAGRRVNEKLFF

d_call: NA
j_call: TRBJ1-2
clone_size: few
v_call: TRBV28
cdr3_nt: TGTGCCAGCAGGGATTCGGGACATCTTGGCTACACCTTC
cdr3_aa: CASRDSGHLGYTF

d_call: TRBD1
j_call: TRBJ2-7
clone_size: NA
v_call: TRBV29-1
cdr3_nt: TGCAGCGTTGGACCGGGACAGGGGGCGAGGGAGCAGTACTTC
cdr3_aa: CSVGPGQGAREQYF

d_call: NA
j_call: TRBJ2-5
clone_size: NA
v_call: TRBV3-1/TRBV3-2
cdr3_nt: TGTGCCAGCAGCCACGTTAATTACAGGACGCCCCAAGAGACCCAGTACTTC
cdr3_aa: CASSHVNYRTPQETQYF

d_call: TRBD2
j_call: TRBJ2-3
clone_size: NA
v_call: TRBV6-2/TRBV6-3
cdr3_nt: TGTGCCAGCAGTTACTCTGCGGGGGTAGTTGATACGCAGTATTTT
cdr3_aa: CASSYSAGVVDTQYF

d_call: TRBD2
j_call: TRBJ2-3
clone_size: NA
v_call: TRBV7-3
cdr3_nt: TGTGCCAGCAGCCCACCGGGGGGAACCACAGATACGCAGTATTTT
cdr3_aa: CASSPPGGTTDTQYF

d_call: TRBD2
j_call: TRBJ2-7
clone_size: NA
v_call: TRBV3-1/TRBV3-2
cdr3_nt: TGTGCCAGCAGCTACCGGGGACTAGCGGGGGGCCGTGGTCACGAGCAGTACTTC
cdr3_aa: CASSYRGLAGGRGHEQYF

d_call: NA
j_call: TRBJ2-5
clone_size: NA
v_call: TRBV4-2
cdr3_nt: TGTGCCAGCAGCCGGGGACTGCTCCAAGAGACCCAGTACTTC
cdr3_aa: CASSRGLLQETQYF

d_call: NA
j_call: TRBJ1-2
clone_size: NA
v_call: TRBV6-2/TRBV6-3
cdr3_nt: TGTGCCAGCAGTAACGAGGCAGCAGATGGCTACACCTTC
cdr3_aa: CASSNEAADGYTF

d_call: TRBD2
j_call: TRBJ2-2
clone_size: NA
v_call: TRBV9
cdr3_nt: TGTGCCAGCAGCGTAACTCCTAGCGGGGGGATGAACACCGGGGAGCTGTTTTTT
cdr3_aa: CASSVTPSGGMNTGELFF

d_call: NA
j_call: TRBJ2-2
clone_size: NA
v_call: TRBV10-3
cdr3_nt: TGTGCCATGGGCCAGCTCGCGAACACCGGGGAGCTGTTTTTT
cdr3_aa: CAMGQLANTGELFF

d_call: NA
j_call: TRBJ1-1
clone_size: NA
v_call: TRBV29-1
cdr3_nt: TGCAGCGTTGAGGGCCTTACTGAAGCTTTCTTT
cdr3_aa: CSVEGLTEAFF

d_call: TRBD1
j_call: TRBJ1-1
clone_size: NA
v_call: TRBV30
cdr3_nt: TGTGCCTGGGGTGGAGGAGGGGGCATCCCCCAAGCTTTCTTT
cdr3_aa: CAWGGGGGIPQAFF

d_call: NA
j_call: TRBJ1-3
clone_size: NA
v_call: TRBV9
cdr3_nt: TGTGCCAGCAGCGTACAGGGAAACTCTGGAAACACCATATATTTT
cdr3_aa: CASSVQGNSGNTIYF

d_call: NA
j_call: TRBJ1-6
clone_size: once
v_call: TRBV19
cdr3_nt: TGTGCCAGTAGTATTGGGGGGTATAATTCACCCCTCCACTTT
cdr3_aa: CASSIGGYNSPLHF

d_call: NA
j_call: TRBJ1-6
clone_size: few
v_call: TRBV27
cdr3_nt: TGTGCCAGCAGTTTATCGTCCCAAAGGGGTTCACCCCTCCACTTT
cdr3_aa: CASSLSSQRGSPLHF

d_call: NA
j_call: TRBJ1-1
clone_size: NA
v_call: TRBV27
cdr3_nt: TGTGCCAGCCGGACTAGCCGGTCCCAATCCGAAGCTTTCTTT
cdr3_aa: CASRTSRSQSEAFF

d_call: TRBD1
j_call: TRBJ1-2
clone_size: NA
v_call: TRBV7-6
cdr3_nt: TGTGCCAGCAGCTCTGCAGGGGGACTGTTCTATGGCTACACCTTC
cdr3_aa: CASSSAGGLFYGYTF

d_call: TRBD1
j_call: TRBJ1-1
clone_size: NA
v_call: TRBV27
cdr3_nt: TGTGCCAGCAGACAGGGGTTGACTGAAGCTTTCTTT
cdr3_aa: CASRQGLTEAFF

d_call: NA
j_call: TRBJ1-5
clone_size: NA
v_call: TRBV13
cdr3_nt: TGTGCCAGCAGCTTAAGCAGGGACTTGGGCAATCAGCCCCAGCATTTT
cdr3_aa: CASSLSRDLGNQPQHF

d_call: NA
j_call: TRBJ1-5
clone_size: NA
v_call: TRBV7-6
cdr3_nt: TGTGCCAGCAGCCCCACCGTCCTGGCAGGTAATCAGCCCCAGCATTTT
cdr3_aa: CASSPTVLAGNQPQHF

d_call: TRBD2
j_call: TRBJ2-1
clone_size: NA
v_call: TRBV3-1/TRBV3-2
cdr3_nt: TGTGCCAGCAGCTCCGTGATCTCGGGGGGAAGACGGCAGGAGCAGTTCTTC
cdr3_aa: CASSSVISGGRRQEQFF

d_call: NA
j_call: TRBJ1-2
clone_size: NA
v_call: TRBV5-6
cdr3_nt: TGTGCCAGCAGCTTGTGGTCAGGCTCGGGGGGCTACACCTTC
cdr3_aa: CASSLWSGSGGYTF

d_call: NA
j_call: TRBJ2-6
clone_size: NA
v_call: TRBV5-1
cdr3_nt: TGCGCCAAACTTGCCGGAGAGGGGGTATCCGGGGCCAACGTCCTGACTTTC
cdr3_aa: CAKLAGEGVSGANVLTF

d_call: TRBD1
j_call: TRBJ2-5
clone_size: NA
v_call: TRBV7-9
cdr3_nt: TGTGCCAGCAGCTCGCGGGACAGGGGGAAAGAGACCCAGTACTTC
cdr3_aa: CASSSRDRGKETQYF

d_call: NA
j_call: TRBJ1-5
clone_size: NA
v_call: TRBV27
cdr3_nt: TGTGCCAGCAGTTCCCAGGGTCAGGCCAATCAGCCCCAGCATTTT
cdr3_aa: CASSSQGQANQPQHF

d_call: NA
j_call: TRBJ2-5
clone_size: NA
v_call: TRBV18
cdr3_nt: TGTGCCAGCTCACCAAGGGCTGGGGCCCCAGAGACCCAGTACTTC
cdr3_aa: CASSPRAGAPETQYF

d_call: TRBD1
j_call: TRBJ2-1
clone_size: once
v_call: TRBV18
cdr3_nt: TGTGCCAGCTCACCCCAGGGGGAAACGGGAGAGCAGTTCTTC
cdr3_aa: CASSPQGETGEQFF

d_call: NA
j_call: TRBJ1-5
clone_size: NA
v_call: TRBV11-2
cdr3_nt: TGTGCCAGCAGCGCGCAGGGCCTTAGCAATCAGCCCCAGCATTTT
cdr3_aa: CASSAQGLSNQPQHF

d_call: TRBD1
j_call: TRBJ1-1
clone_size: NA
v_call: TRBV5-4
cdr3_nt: TGTGCCAGCAGCAGTAAGGACAGGGGAGTCACTGAAGCTTTCTTT
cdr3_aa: CASSSKDRGVTEAFF

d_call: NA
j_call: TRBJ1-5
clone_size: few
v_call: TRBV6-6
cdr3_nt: TGTGCCAGCAGTTACGTGGGCAGGGTGAGCAATCAGCCCCAGCATTTT
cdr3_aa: CASSYVGRVSNQPQHF

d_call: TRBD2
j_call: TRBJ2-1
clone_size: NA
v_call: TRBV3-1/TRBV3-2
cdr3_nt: TGTGCCAGCAGCCACACTAGCGGGGACAATGAGCAGTTCTTC
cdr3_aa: CASSHTSGDNEQFF

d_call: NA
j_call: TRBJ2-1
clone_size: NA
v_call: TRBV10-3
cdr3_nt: TGTGCCATCAGCCGAAGGGGTGAGGACAATGAGCAGTTCTTC
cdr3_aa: CAISRRGEDNEQFF

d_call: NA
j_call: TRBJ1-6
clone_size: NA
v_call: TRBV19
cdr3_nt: TGTGCCAGTAGTATAGATTTGGGGGCCGGCCTCCACTTT
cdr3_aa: CASSIDLGAGLHF

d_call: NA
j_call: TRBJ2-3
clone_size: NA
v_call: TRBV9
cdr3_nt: TGTGCCAGCAGCGCACTCTTCGATACGCAGTATTTT
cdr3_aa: CASSALFDTQYF

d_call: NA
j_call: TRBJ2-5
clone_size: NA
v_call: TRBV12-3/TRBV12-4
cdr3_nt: TGTGCCAGTGGGGGGGAGACCCAGTACTTC
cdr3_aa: CASGGETQYF

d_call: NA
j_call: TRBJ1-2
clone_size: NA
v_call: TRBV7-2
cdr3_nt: TGTGCCAGCAGCACCCACGGGGGAGGCTATGGCTACACCTTC
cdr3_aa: CASSTHGGGYGYTF

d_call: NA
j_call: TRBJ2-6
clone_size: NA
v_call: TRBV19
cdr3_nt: TGTGCCAGTAGTTGGGGGCGCGGGGCCAACGTCCTGACTTTC
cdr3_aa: CASSWGRGANVLTF

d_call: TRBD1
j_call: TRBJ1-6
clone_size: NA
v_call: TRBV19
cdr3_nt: TGTGCCAGTAGTACCGACGACAGGGGATCCCTCCACTTT
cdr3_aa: CASSTDDRGSLHF

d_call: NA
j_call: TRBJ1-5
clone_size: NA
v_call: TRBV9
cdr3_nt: TGTGCCAGCAGCGTAGTGTACATAGGGGGAGAAGGTCAGCCCCAGCATTTT
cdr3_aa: CASSVVYIGGEGQPQHF

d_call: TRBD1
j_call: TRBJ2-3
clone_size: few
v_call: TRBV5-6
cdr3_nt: TGTGCCAGCAGCCTGACAGGGACCACAGATACGCAGTATTTT
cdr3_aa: CASSLTGTTDTQYF

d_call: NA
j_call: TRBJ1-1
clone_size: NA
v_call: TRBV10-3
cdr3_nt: TGTGCCATCAGGGAGGGAGGGACTGAAGCTTTCTTT
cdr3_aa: CAIREGGTEAFF

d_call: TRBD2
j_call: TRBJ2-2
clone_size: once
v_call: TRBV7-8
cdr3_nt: TGTGCCAGCAGCCTAGCGGGGGGGAACACCGGGGAGCTGTTTTTT
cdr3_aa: CASSLAGGNTGELFF

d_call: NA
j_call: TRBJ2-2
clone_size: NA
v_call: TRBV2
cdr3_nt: TGTGCCAGCACAGGATCCCCGAACACCGGGGAGCTGTTTTTT
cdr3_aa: CASTGSPNTGELFF

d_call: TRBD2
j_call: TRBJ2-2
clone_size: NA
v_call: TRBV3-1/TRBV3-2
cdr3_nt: TGTGCCAGCAGCCAAGGGGGGGGTACCGGGGAGCTGTTTTTT
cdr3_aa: CASSQGGGTGELFF